A selection of T cell receptor beta chains follows, all from one sample in a study. TCRdb processed the 5' RACE reads anew with MiXCR; each CDR3 protein has one entry. The profile shows over 9,500 distinct CDR3 sequences, about a quarter of them singletons. The sample comprised Tregs sorted from a lymph node. Source of these receptors: a female donor with breast cancer. CDR3s include the opening cysteine and the closing phenylalanine or tryptophan. D genes are given only for firm matches. The listing skips clone size in some rows; elsewhere it reads once, few, many or a size class.

>few|TRBJ2-1|TRBD2|TRBV24-1
TGTGCCACCAGTGATTTGCCTGCGGGAGGGTCGTACAATGAGCAGTTCTTC
CATSDLPAGGSYNEQFF
>NA|TRBJ2-1|TRBD2|TRBV20-1
TGCAGTGCTAAAAAAATGGCGGGAGCCGACAATGAGCAGTTCTTC
CSAKKMAGADNEQFF
>NA|TRBJ2-1|NA|TRBV9
TGTGCCAGCAGCGTAGAGACCTACAATGAGCAGTCCTTC
CASSVETYNEQSF
>many|TRBJ2-5|TRBD1|TRBV20-1
TGCAGTGCTAGAGACGGGACAGAGCTAGGGGAGACCCAGTACTTC
CSARDGTELGETQYF
>NA|TRBJ1-2|TRBD1|TRBV19
TGTGCCAGTAGTCCGCGACAGGGACTTCTCTATGGCTACACCTTC
CASSPRQGLLYGYTF
>NA|TRBJ2-1|TRBD2|TRBV24-1
TGTGCCACCAGTGAACGGACTAGCGGGAGGGCCGGGAGCTACAATGAGCAGTCCTTC
CATSERTSGRAGSYNEQSF
>medium-sized|TRBJ2-7|TRBD2|TRBV7-6
TGTGCCAGCAGCCAGGGACTAGCGGAGTACGAGCAGTACTTC
CASSQGLAEYEQYF
>NA|TRBJ1-1|NA|TRBV7-2
TGTGCCAGCAGCCAAACAGGACGGGAAGGTGGCGCTGAAGCTTTCTTT
CASSQTGREGGAEAFF
>NA|TRBJ1-1|TRBD1|TRBV4-3
TGCGCCAGCAGCCCGGACAGGGATACTGAAGCTTTCTTT
CASSPDRDTEAFF
>medium-sized|TRBJ2-7|TRBD1|TRBV29-1
TGCAGCGTACCCGGATACGGACAGGGGGGCTACGAGCAGTACTTC
CSVPGYGQGGYEQYF
>few|TRBJ2-1|NA|TRBV5-4
TGTGCCAGCAGCTTTGGGGGGCCGACCTACAATGAGCAGTTCTTC
CASSFGGPTYNEQFF
>medium-sized|TRBJ2-1|NA|TRBV9
TGTGCCAGCAGCGTTGACTTCAGGGGAGGCACCTACAATGAGCAGTTCTTC
CASSVDFRGGTYNEQFF
>many|TRBJ2-1|TRBD1|TRBV24-1
TGTGCCACCACGCCGGGGACAGGGACAGAGAATGAGCAGTTCTTC
CATTPGTGTENEQFF
>NA|TRBJ2-1|NA|TRBV10-2
TGCGCCAGCACCTCTAGGGGTGGTTTCTCCAGTGATGAGCAGTTCTTC
CASTSRGGFSSDEQFF
>medium-sized|TRBJ1-5|NA|TRBV5-1
TGCGCCAGCAGCTTGGCGTCAGGAGGGCAGCCCCAGCATTTT
CASSLASGGQPQHF
>medium-sized|TRBJ1-1|TRBD1|TRBV15
TGTGCCACCAGCAGTAACAGGGGGCTGACTGAAGCTTTCTTT
CATSSNRGLTEAFF
>NA|TRBJ2-1|NA|TRBV24-1
TGTGCCACCAGTGGCATTGGGGTCAGTTTCAATGAGCAATTCTTC
CATSGIGVSFNEQFF
>many|TRBJ2-7|TRBD2|TRBV6-1
TGTGCCAGCAGTGATGGACTAGCGGGAGACTTCTACGAGCAGTACTTC
CASSDGLAGDFYEQYF
>many|TRBJ1-1|NA|TRBV29-1
TGCAGCGTTGCGATGGGTTGGAGGGCTGGTTCGACTGAAGCTTTCTTT
CSVAMGWRAGSTEAFF